This TCR beta chain emerged from a study of T cell responses to AZD1222 COVID-19 vaccine. The study, taken as a whole, reports: At baseline, just 5 or 6 AZD1222 recipients tested seropositive.

Doses given second, at about 4 or about 12 weeks, were pooled. On this clone: As yet, its antigen is unknown.

Germline loops: CDR1 LNHDA, CDR2 SQIVND (reference sequence). CDR3 size: 15 residues. The V and J ends lost 6 bases and 4 bases, in that order; junction bases with no gene match: 10. Profiling relied on immunoSEQ multiplex PCR, and the TCRdb table lists in-frame clones only, not all of them. The top ten hold 6% to 7.5% of the sample, which has over 65,000 clones, about 90% seen once. The gene calls are TRBV19 and TRBJ1-1; 8 nucleotides match TRBD1. The sequenced sample was peripheral blood, obtained 28 days after the second AZD1222 dose. The clonotype comes from an adult who received the AZD1222 COVID-19 vaccine. The CDR3 loop is CASSASDRGSTEAFF. The CDR3 DNA sequence: TGTGCCAGTAGCGCATCCGACAGGGGAAGCACTGAAGCTTTCTTT.